This T cell receptor beta chain was recorded in a study of OX40 agonist ivuxolimab in advanced cancers. Study overall: Each patient was given ivuxolimab into a vein every 2 weeks, at 0.01 to 10 mg/kg.

Germline values: CDR1 SGHRS, CDR2 YFSETQ. This CDR3 is 15 amino acids long. V dropped 3 bases and J dropped 6; count of bases not matched to a gene: 6. Clones were read by immunoSEQ multiplex PCR, and TCRdb kept only the in-frame ones, dropping some. The data hold over 55,000 clones, with roughly 83% observed a single time. The rearrangement uses TRBV5-1 and TRBJ2-7, with 13 bases matching TRBD2. The receptor was derived from an adult with an advanced solid tumor such as melanoma, head and neck, liver or kidney cancer. Sequenced material: CD4+ or CD8+ T cells sorted from blood, taken in a trial of the OX40 agonist ivuxolimab. CDR3 sequence: CASSWTSGSGFEQYF. Written as DNA, the CDR3 is TGCGCCAGCAGCTGGACTAGCGGGAGCGGGTTCGAGCAGTACTTC.